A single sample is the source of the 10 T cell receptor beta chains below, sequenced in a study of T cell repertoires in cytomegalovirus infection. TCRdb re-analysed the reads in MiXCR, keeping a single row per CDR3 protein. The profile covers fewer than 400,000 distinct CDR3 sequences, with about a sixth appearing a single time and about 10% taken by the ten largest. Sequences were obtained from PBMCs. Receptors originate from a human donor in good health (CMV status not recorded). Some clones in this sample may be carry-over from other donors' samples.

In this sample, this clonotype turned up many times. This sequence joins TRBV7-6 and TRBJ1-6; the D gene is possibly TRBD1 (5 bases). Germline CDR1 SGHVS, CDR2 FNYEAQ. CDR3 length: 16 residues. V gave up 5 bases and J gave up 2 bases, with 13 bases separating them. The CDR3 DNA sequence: TGTGCCAGCAGCCTCGCGGGGGGTACCTATAATTCACCCCTCCACTTT. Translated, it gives CASSLAGGTYNSPLHF.

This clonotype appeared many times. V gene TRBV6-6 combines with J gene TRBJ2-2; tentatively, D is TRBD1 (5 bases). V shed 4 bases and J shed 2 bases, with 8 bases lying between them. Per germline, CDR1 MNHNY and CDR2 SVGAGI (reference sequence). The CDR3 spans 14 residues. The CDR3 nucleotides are TGTGCCAGCAGTTTAGACAGAAACACCGGGGAGCTGTTTTTT. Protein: CASSLDRNTGELFF.

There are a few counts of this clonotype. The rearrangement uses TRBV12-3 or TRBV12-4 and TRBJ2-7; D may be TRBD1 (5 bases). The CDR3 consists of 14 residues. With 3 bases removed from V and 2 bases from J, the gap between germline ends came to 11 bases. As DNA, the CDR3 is TGTGCCAGCAGTTTGGCAGGGTGGGCCTACGAGCAGTACTTC. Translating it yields CASSLAGWAYEQYF.

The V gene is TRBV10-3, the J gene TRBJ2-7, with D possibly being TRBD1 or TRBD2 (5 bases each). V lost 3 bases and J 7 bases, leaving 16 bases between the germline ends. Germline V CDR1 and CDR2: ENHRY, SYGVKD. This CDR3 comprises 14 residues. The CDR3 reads CAISEFYGAIEQYF. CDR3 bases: TGTGCCATCAGTGAATTTTACGGGGCGATTGAGCAGTACTTC.

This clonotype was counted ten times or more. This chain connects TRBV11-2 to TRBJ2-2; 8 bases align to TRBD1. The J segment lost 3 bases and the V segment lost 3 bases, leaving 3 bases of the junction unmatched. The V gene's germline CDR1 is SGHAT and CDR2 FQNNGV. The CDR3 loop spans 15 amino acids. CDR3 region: CASSFGQGDTGELFF. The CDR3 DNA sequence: TGTGCCAGCAGCTTCGGACAGGGAGACACCGGGGAGCTGTTTTTT.

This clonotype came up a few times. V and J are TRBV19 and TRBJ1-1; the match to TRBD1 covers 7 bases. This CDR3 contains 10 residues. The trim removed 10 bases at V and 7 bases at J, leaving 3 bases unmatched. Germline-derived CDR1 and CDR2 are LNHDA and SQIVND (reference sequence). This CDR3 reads CAIGTVEAFF. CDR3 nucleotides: TGTGCCATCGGGACAGTTGAAGCTTTCTTT. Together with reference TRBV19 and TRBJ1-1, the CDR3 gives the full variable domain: DGGITQSPKYLFRKEGQNVTLSCEQNLNHDAMYWYRQDPGQGLRLIYYSQIVNDFQKGDIAEGYSVSREKKESFPLTVTSAQKNPTAFYLCAIGTVEAFFGQGTRLTVV.

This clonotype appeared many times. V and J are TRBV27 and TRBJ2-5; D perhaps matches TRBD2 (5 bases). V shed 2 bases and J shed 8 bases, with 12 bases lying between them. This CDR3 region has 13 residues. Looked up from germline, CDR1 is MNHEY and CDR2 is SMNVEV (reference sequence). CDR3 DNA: TGTGCCAGCAGTTTAGGGAGAAGTGGAACCCAGTACTTC. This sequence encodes CASSLGRSGTQYF.

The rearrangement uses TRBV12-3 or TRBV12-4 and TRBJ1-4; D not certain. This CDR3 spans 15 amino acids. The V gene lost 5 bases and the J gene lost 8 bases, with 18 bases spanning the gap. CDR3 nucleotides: TGTGCCAGCAGTCTCCGGGAGGGCCTCCACGAAAAACTGTTTTTT. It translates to CASSLREGLHEKLFF.

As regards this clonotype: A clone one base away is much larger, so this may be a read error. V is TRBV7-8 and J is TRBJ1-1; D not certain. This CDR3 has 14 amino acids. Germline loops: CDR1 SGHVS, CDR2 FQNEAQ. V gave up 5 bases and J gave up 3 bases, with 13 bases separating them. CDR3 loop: CASSPTKAHTEAFF. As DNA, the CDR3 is TGTGCCAGCAGCCCAACCAAAGCGCACACTGAAGCTTTCTTT. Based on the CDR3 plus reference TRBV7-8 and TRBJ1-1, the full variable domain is GAGVSQSPRYKVAKRGQDVALRCDPISGHVSLFWYQQALGQGPEFLTYFQNEAQLDKSGLPSDRFFAERPEGSVSTLKIQRTQQEDSAVYLCASSPTKAHTEAFFGQGTRLTVV.

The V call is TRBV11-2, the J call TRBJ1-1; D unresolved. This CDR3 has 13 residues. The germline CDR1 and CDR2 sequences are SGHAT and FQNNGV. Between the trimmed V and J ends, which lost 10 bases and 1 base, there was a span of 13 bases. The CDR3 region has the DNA TGTGCCACGCTTAAGAAAAAGAACACTGAAGCTTTCTTT. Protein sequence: CATLKKKNTEAFF.